Presented here are 15 T cell receptor beta chains from one specimen sequenced in a study of T cell responses to AZD1222 COVID-19 vaccine. Only in-frame clones appear in the TCRdb table, and some are missing; sequencing was by immunoSEQ multiplex PCR. The sample has around 110,000 clones; 87% are singletons. Material: peripheral blood, obtained on day 0 of AZD1222 vaccination. The origin of the receptors is an adult in good health.

V and J are TRBV2 and TRBJ2-7; the match to TRBD1 covers 9 bases. The CDR3 contains 12 residues. Unmatched junction bases numbered 3, after V lost 6 bases and J lost 6 bases. Per germline, CDR1 SNHLY and CDR2 FYNNEI. CDR3 sequence: CASSVQGAEQYF. CDR3 nucleotide sequence: TGTGCCAGCAGCGTACAGGGGGCCGAGCAGTACTTC.

V gene TRBV2 combines with J gene TRBJ1-3; the D is unclear. Trimming took off 7 bases at V and 4 bases at J, with 11 bases between the two ends. The CDR3 spans 13 residues. The germline gives CDR1 SNHLY, CDR2 FYNNEI. Here the CDR3 DNA reads TGTGCCAGCACCGCGACCGTCGGAAACACCATATATTTT. Amino acids: CASTATVGNTIYF.

J is TRBJ2-7 and V is TRBV12-5; D possibly corresponds to TRBD2 (6 bases). Germline loops: CDR1 LGHNT, CDR2 FRNRAP. This CDR3 spans 14 amino acids. The V end lost 0 bases, the J end lost 2 bases, and 8 bases lay between the germline ends. In DNA, the CDR3 is TGTGCTAGTGGTTTGGTACGACTAGCCTACGAGCAGTACTTC. It codes for CASGLVRLAYEQYF. The whole variable domain, filled in from reference TRBV12-5 and TRBJ2-7, reads DARVTQTPRHKVTEMGQEVTMRCQPILGHNTVFWYRQTMMQGLELLAYFRNRAPLDDSGMPKDRFSAEMPDATLATLKIQPSEPRDSAVYFCASGLVRLAYEQYFGPGTRLTVT.

V is TRBV5-1 and J is TRBJ1-4; D remains unclear. The germline V and J ends were trimmed by 4 bases and 4 bases, with 14 bases remaining between them. The CDR3 loop spans 15 amino acids. The germline gives CDR1 SGHRS, CDR2 YFSETQ. The CDR3 DNA sequence: TGCGCCAGCAGCACCTATCCGGGTTTTAATGAAAAACTGTTTTTT. This codes for CASSTYPGFNEKLFF.

This clone was observed a few times. The genes are TRBV3-1 (or the pseudogene TRBV3-2) and TRBJ1-1; TRBD1 matches at 9 bases. V shed 8 bases and J 10 bases; nucleotides not matched to a gene: 5. The V gene's germline CDR1 is LGHDT and CDR2 YNNKEL (reference sequence). The CDR3 length is 11 residues. CDR3 residues: CASADRGSAFF. Here the CDR3 DNA reads TGTGCCAGCGCGGACAGGGGATCAGCTTTCTTT.

The chain recombines TRBV5-3 with TRBJ1-4; D is uncertain. TRBV5-3 is given ORF status, its function remaining uncertain. This CDR3 comprises 11 residues. V lost 5 bases and J lost 11, with 10 bases in between. The DNA of the CDR3 is TGTGCCAGAAGGAAAAAAGGTAAACTGTTTTTT. Amino acid sequence: CARRKKGKLFF.

This chain connects TRBV7-8 to TRBJ1-5, with TRBD1 matching over 11 bases. V was pared by 2 bases and J by 5 bases, with 11 bases of the junction left unmatched. The length of the CDR3 is 18 residues. The germline V gene encodes CDR1 SGHVS and CDR2 FQNEAQ. CDR3 amino acids: CASSLTGQGALGHQPQHF. The CDR3 nucleotides are TGTGCCAGCAGCTTAACAGGACAGGGGGCCCTTGGACATCAGCCCCAGCATTTT. Looking up the rest from reference TRBV7-8 and TRBJ1-5 gives the full variable domain: GAGVSQSPRYKVAKRGQDVALRCDPISGHVSLFWYQQALGQGPEFLTYFQNEAQLDKSGLPSDRFFAERPEGSVSTLKIQRTQQEDSAVYLCASSLTGQGALGHQPQHFGDGTRLSIL.

The chain couples TRBV9 to TRBJ2-4; 7 nucleotides line up with TRBD1. V shed 4 bases and J 6 bases; nucleotides not matched to a gene: 7. This CDR3 comprises 14 residues. CDR1 SGDLS and CDR2 YYNGEE come from the germline V gene. CDR3 region: CASSPRQGINIQYF. The DNA for the CDR3 is TGTGCCAGCAGCCCCCGACAGGGAATAAACATTCAGTACTTC.

This chain connects TRBV27 to TRBJ1-5, with unresolved D. Germline lookup yields CDR1 MNHEY and CDR2 SMNVEV (reference sequence). CDR3 length: 11 residues. V was trimmed by 7 bases and J by 8 bases, leaving 9 bases between them. CDR3 coding DNA: TGTGCCAGCACCCTTATGAAGCCCCAGCATTTT. This translates into CASTLMKPQHF.

The chain carries TRBV18 and TRBJ2-4; tentatively, D is TRBD1 or TRBD2 (5 bases each). With 2 bases removed from V and 7 bases from J, the gap between germline ends came to 18 bases. The CDR3 contains 16 residues. Looked up from germline, CDR1 is KGHSH and CDR2 is LQKENI. The CDR3 DNA reads TGTGCCAGCTCACCAACACAACTGGGGACGGTGAACATTCAGTACTTC. Residues: CASSPTQLGTVNIQYF.

The CDR3 region has the DNA TGTGCCATCAGTGAGTCACTGGGACAGACGTATGGCTACACCTTC. This gives the protein CAISESLGQTYGYTF. The rearrangement joins TRBV10-3 to TRBJ1-2; 7 bases align to TRBD1. Trimming removed 0 bases from V and 5 bases from J; junction bases left unmatched: 6. Per the germline V gene, CDR1 is ENHRY and CDR2 is SYGVKD. This CDR3 has 15 amino acids.

The J gene is TRBJ1-4, the V gene TRBV28; D not certain. The CDR3 runs to 13 residues. V dropped 6 bases and J dropped 9 bases, with 14 bases sitting between them. The germline CDR1 and CDR2 sequences are MDHEN and SYDVKM. CDR3 residues: CASRIQSDQKLFF. The CDR3 bases are TGTGCCAGCAGAATCCAGAGCGATCAAAAACTGTTTTTT.

This clone was counted a single time. The V and J genes are TRBV5-1 and TRBJ2-7, with 7 bases aligning to TRBD2. The germline V gene encodes CDR1 SGHRS and CDR2 YFSETQ. The trim removed 0 bases at V and 6 bases at J, leaving 3 bases unmatched. The CDR3 spans 13 residues. The CDR3 DNA is TGCGCCAGCAGCTTGGTCGGCGGGAGCGAGCAGTACTTC. This sequence encodes CASSLVGGSEQYF.

Turning to this clone: The junction and the germline gene differ at one end; a read error may be behind it. The chain is built from TRBV9 and TRBJ1-4; D gene uncertain. The CDR3 is made up of 10 amino acids. The germline CDR1 and CDR2 sequences are SGDLS and YYNGEE. The CDR3 coding sequence is TGTGCCAGCAGCCCCTATCCCGATGGTTTT. Translation: CASSPYPDGF. Combining the CDR3 with reference TRBV9 and TRBJ1-4 gives the whole variable domain DSGVTQTPKHLITATGQRVTLRCSPRSGDLSVYWYQQSLDQGLQFLIQYYNGEERAKGNILERFSAQQFPDLHSELNLSSLELGDSALYFCASSPYPDGFGSGTQLSVL.

This clone was found once. The J gene is TRBJ2-3, the V gene TRBV4-2, with D hard to call. V lost 2 bases to trimming and J lost 6 bases, with 12 bases between them. CDR1 and CDR2 from the germline V gene are LGHNA and YNFKEQ. The CDR3 loop spans 14 amino acids. The CDR3 loop reads CASSQPRVADTQYF. In DNA, the CDR3 is TGTGCCAGCAGCCAACCCCGAGTCGCCGATACGCAGTATTTT.